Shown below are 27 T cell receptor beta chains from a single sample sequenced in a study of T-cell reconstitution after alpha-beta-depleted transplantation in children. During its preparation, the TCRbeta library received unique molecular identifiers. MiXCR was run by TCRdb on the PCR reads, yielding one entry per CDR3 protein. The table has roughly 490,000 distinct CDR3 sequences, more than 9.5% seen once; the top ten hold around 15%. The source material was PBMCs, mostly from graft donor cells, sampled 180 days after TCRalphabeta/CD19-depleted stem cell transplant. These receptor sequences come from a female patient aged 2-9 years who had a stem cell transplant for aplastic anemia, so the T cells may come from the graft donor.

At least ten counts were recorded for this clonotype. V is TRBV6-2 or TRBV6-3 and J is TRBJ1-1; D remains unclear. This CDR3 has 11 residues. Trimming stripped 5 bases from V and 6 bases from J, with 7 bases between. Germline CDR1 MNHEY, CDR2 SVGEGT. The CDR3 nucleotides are TGTGCCAGCAGTCGGCGGTCTGAAGCTTTCTTT. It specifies CASSRRSEAFF.

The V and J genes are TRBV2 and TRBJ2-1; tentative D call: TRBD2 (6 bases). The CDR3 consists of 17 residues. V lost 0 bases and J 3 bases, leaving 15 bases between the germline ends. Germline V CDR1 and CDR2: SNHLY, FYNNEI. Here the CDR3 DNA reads TGTGCCAGCAGTGAAGCGGGACTCCTCGTACTCTACAATGAGCAGTTCTTC. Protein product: CASSEAGLLVLYNEQFF.

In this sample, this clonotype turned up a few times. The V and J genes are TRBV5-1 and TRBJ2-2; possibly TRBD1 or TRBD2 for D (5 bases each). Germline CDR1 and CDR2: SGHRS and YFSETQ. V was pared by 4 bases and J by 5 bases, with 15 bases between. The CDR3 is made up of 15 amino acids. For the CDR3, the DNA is TGCGCCAGCAGCCCGGGGACCGTTGGGACCGGGGAGCTGTTTTTT. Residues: CASSPGTVGTGELFF.

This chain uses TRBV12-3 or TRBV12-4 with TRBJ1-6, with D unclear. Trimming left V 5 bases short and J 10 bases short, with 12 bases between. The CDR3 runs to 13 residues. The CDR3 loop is CASSPQVGSPLHF. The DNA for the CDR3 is TGTGCCAGCAGTCCCCAAGTAGGATCACCCCTCCACTTT.

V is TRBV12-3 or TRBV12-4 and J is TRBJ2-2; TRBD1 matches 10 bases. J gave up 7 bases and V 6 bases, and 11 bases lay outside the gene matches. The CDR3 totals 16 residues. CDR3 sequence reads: CASSIPGTGVLGELFF. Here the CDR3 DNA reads TGTGCCAGCAGCATACCCGGGACAGGGGTACTCGGGGAGCTGTTTTTT.

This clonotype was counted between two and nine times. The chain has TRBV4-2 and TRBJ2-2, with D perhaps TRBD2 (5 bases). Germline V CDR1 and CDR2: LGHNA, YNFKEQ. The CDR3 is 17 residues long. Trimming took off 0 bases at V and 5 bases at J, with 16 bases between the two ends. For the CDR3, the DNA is TGTGCCAGCAGCCAAGAAACCGGGAAGGGTGGTACCGGGGAGCTGTTTTTT. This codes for CASSQETGKGGTGELFF.

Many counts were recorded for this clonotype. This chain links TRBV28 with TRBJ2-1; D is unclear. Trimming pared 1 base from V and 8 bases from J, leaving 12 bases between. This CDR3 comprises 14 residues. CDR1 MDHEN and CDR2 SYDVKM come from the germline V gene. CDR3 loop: CASSLFSKRDEQFF. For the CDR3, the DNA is TGTGCCAGCAGTTTATTCTCAAAGCGTGATGAGCAGTTCTTC.

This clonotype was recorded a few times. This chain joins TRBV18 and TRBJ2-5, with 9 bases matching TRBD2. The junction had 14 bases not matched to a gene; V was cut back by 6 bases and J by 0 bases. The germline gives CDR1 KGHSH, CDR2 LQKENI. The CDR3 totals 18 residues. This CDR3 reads CASSHGLAPRWDQETQYF. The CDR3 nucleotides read TGTGCCAGCTCCCACGGACTAGCGCCTCGGTGGGACCAAGAGACCCAGTACTTC.

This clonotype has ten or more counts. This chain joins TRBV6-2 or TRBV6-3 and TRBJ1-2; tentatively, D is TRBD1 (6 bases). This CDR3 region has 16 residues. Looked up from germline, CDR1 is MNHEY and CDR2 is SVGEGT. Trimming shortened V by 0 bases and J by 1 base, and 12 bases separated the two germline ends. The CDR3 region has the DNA TGTGCCAGCAGTTACTCCAGGGACATCCTTAACTATGGCTACACCTTC. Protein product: CASSYSRDILNYGYTF.

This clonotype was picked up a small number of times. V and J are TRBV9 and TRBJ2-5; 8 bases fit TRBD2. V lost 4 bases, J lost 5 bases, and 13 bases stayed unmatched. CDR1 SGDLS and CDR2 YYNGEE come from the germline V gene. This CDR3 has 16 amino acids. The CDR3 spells CASSSRGGPESETQYF. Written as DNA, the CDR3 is TGTGCCAGCAGCAGCCGCGGGGGGCCTGAATCGGAGACCCAGTACTTC. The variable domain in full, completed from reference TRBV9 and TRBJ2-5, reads DSGVTQTPKHLITATGQRVTLRCSPRSGDLSVYWYQQSLDQGLQFLIQYYNGEERAKGNILERFSAQQFPDLHSELNLSSLELGDSALYFCASSSRGGPESETQYFGPGTRLLVL.

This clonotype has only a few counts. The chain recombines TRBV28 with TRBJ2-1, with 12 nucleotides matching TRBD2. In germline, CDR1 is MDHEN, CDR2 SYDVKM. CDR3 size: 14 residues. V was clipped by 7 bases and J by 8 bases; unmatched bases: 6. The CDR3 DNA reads TGTGCCAGCACCCTAGCGGGAGGGCCCTATGAGCAGTTCTTC. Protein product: CASTLAGGPYEQFF.

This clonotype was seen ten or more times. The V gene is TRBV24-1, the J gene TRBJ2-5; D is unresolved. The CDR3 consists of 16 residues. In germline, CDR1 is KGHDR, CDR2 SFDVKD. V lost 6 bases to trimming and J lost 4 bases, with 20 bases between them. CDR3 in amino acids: CATSTTRYGTRETQYF. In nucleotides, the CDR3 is TGTGCCACCAGTACAACGAGGTATGGAACACGAGAGACCCAGTACTTC.

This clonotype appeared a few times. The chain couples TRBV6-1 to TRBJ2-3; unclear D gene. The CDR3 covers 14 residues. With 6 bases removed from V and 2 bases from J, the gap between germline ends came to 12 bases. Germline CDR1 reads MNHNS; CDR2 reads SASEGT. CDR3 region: CASRHQSYTDTQYF. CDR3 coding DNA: TGTGCCAGCAGACACCAGAGTTACACAGATACGCAGTATTTT.

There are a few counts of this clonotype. The CDR3 DNA follows: TGTGCCAGCAGCGTAGGCGGGGGGCCCGGAAACACCATATATTTT. It specifies CASSVGGGPGNTIYF. The V gene is TRBV9, the J gene TRBJ1-3; D is possibly TRBD1 (6 bases). The germline V gene has CDR1 SGDLS and CDR2 YYNGEE. This CDR3 comprises 15 residues. V was shortened by 0 bases and J by 4 bases, with 11 bases between the two germline ends.

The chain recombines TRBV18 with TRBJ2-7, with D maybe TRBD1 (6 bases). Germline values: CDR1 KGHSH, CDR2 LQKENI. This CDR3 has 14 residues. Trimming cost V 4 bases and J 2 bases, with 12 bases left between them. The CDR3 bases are TGTGCCAGCTCACTGACGGGACACACCTACGAGCAGTACTTC. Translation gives CASSLTGHTYEQYF.

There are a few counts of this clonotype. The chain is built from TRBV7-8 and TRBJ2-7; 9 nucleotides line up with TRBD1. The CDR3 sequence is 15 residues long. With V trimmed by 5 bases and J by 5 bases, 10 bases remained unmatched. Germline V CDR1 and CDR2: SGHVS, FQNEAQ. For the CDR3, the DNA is TGTGCCAGCAGCCCCCCGCGGGACAGGGTCCACGAGCAGTACTTC. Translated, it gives CASSPPRDRVHEQYF.

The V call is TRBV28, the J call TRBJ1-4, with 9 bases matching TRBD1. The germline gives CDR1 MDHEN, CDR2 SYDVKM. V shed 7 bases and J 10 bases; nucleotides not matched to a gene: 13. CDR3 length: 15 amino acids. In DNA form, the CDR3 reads TGTGCCAGCACGTGGACCCGACGGGACAGGGTAAAACTGTTTTTT. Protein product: CASTWTRRDRVKLFF.

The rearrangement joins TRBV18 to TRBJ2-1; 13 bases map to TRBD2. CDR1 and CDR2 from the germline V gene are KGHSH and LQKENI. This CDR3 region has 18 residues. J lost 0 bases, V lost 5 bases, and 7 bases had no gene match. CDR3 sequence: CASSTLAGGTSSYNEQFF. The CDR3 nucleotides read TGTGCCAGCTCAACACTAGCGGGAGGGACTAGCTCCTACAATGAGCAGTTCTTC.

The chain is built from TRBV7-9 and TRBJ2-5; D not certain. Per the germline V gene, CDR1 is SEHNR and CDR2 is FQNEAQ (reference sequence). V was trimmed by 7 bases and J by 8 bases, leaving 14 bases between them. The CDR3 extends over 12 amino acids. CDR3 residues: CASISVSYTQYF. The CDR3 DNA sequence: TGTGCCAGCATCTCGGTTAGCTATACCCAGTACTTC.

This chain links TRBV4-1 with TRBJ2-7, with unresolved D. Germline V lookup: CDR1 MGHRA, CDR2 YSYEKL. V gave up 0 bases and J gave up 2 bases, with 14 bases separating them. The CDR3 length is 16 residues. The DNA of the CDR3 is TGCGCCAGCAGCCAAGATTCCTCCGGGTCCACCTACGAGCAGTACTTC. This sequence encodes CASSQDSSGSTYEQYF.

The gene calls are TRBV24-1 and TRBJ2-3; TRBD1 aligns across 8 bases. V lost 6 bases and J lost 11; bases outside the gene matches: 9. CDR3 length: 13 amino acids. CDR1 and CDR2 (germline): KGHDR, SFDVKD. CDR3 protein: CATSPQGAPRQYF. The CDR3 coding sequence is TGTGCCACCAGTCCCCAGGGGGCCCCCAGGCAGTATTTT.

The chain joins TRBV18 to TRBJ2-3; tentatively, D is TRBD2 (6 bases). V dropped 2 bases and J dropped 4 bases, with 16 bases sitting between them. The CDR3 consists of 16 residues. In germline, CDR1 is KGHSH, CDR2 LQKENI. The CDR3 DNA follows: TGTGCCAGCTCACCATTCGTCAGCGGGCCTGCAGATACGCAGTATTTT. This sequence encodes CASSPFVSGPADTQYF.

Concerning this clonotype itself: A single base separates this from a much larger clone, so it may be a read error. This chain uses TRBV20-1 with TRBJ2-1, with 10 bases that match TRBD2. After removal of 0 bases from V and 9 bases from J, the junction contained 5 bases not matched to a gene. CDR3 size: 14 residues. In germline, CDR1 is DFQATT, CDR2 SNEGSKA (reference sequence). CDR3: CSARDAGLATEQFF. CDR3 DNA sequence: TGCAGTGCTAGAGATGCGGGACTAGCGACTGAGCAGTTCTTC.

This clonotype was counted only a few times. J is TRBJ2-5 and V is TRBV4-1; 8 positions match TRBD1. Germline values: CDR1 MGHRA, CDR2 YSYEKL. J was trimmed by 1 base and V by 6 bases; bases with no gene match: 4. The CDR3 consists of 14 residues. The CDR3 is CASSRGTGQETQYF. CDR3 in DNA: TGCGCCAGCAGTCGTGGGACAGGCCAAGAGACCCAGTACTTC.

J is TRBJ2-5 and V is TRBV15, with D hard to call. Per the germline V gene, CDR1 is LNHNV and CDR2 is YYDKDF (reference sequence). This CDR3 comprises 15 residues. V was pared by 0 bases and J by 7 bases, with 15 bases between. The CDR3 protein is CATSREGGELWTQYF. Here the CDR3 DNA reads TGTGCCACCAGCAGAGAAGGCGGCGAACTTTGGACCCAGTACTTC.

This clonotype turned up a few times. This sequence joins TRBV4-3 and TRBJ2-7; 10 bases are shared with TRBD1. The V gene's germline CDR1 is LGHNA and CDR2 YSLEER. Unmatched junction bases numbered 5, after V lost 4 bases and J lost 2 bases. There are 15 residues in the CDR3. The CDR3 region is CASSPGQGLPYEQYF. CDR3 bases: TGCGCCAGCAGCCCGGGACAGGGGCTTCCCTACGAGCAGTACTTC.

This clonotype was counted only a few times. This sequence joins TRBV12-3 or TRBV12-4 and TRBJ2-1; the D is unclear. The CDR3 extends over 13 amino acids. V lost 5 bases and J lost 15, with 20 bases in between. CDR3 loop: CASSLDGRRALFF. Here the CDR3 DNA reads TGTGCCAGCAGTCTTGACGGACGCCGGGCCTTGTTCTTC.